The clone carrying this T cell receptor (beta chain) was seen only a few times. Its antigen is undetermined. RNA transcripts were the template for amplifying TCR beta CDR3 regions. With the HTBI primer set, the TCR CDR3 went through a first round of RT-PCR. TCRdb independently ran MiXCR on the multiplex PCR reads; one entry per CDR3 protein. The sample consists of approximately 600,000 distinct CDR3 sequences, about 14% of them appearing once. The data originate from a study of T cells in Graves' hyperthyroidism and ophthalmopathy. General study findings and limits: The model made its ophthalmopathy prediction, and onset followed a median about 6 months later.

Trimming took off 5 bases at V and 4 bases at J, with 14 bases between the two ends. The length of the CDR3 is 13 residues. Germline V lookup: CDR1 GTSNPN, CDR2 SVGIG (reference sequence). The chain employs TRBV30 and TRBJ1-1; D gene unclear. Material: blood. The receptor was derived from a woman in her 30s with Graves' hyperthyroidism that later progressed to Graves' ophthalmopathy. CDR3 sequence (DNA): TGTGCCTGGTGTGGTAATGTGAGCACTGAAGCTTTCTTT. This encodes CAWCGNVSTEAFF. Full variable domain (rest looked up from reference TRBV30 and TRBJ1-1): SQTIHQWPATLVQPVGSPLSLECTVEGTSNPNLYWYRQAAGRGLQLLFYSVGIGQISSEVPQNLSASRPQDRQFILSSKKLLLSDSGFYLCAWCGNVSTEAFFGQGTRLTVV.